Below, 19 T cell receptor beta chains from the same sample are listed, as sequenced in a study of blood T cells in healthy people across ages. PCR was performed a second time for about 7 to 12 cycles using a sample-barcoded 5' primer and a J-beta primer mix. TCRdb re-called the 5' RACE reads through MiXCR, storing one row per CDR3 protein. The sample records some 710,000 distinct CDR3 sequences, approximately 22% being singletons. Sequencing was done on a sample of blood. The receptor source for this set is a man in his 70s in good health.

In this sample, this clonotype turned up a few times. The J gene is TRBJ2-1, the V gene TRBV18, with D unresolved. The DNA end is more similar to TRBJ2-7, so the J call may be wrong. Looked up from germline, CDR1 is KGHSH and CDR2 is LQKENI. This CDR3 region has 14 residues. CDR3 amino acids: CASSPQTAQHEQYF. As DNA, the CDR3 is TGTGCCAGCTCACCTCAGACGGCTCAACACGAGCAGTACTTC.

The chain carries TRBV12-3 or TRBV12-4 and TRBJ2-3; possibly TRBD2 for D (6 bases). This CDR3 region has 14 residues. Trimming cost V 4 bases and J 13 bases, with 21 bases left between them. The chain's CDR3 is CASSSSVSADAEYF. The CDR3, as DNA: TGTGCCAGCAGTTCTAGCGTGAGCGCAGATGCGGAGTATTTT.

The genes are TRBV28 and TRBJ1-5; D ambiguous. The CDR3 runs to 12 residues. The V gene lost 8 bases and the J gene lost 4 bases, with 9 bases spanning the gap. CDR1 and CDR2 (germline): MDHEN, SYDVKM. The CDR3 sequence is CASVGPNQPQHF. In DNA form, the CDR3 reads TGTGCCAGCGTCGGTCCGAATCAGCCCCAGCATTTT.

In its sample, this clonotype was seen a few times. The genes are TRBV3-1 and TRBJ1-6; D remains unclear. Germline values: CDR1 LGHDT, CDR2 YNNKEL (reference sequence). This CDR3 is built from 13 residues. The ends were cut back, 3 bases at V and 10 bases at J, with 10 bases in the middle. The DNA of the CDR3 is TGTGCCAGCAGCCACCCGGGGTGGTCACCCCTCCACTTT. This codes for CASSHPGWSPLHF. The whole variable domain, remainder taken from reference TRBV3-1 and TRBJ1-6, is DTAVSQTPKYLVTQMGNDKSIKCEQNLGHDTMYWYKQDSKKFLKIMFSYNNKELIINETVPNRFSPKSPDKAHLNLHINSLELGDSAVYFCASSHPGWSPLHFGNGTRLTVT.

The rearrangement uses TRBV12-3 or TRBV12-4 and TRBJ1-2; 7 positions agree with TRBD1. The length of the CDR3 is 15 residues. With 7 bases clipped from V and 6 bases from J, the junction kept 14 bases outside the gene matches. CDR3 region: CASTLKTGPRNGYTF. The CDR3 bases are TGTGCCAGCACCCTGAAGACAGGGCCTAGAAATGGCTACACCTTC.

This clonotype has just a few counts. This chain connects TRBV7-9 to TRBJ2-7; D might be TRBD1 or TRBD2, each matching 5 bases. The CDR3 is 14 amino acids. V was trimmed by 9 bases and J by 5 bases, leaving 20 bases between them. CDR1 is SEHNR, CDR2 FQNEAQ, per germline (reference sequence). The CDR3 sequence is CASQPQGDIDEQYV. The CDR3 nucleotides are TGTGCCAGTCAACCTCAGGGAGATATTGACGAGCAGTACGTC.

In its sample, this clonotype was seen a few times. The rearrangement joins TRBV21-1 to TRBJ2-7; TRBD1, the table's D call, lacks a check against the DNA. TRBV21-1 is tagged as a pseudogene. The CDR3 loop spans 15 amino acids. In nucleotides, the CDR3 is TGTGCCAGCGGACAGGGGCATGCCACCCGCTACGAGCAGTACGTC. Protein product: CASGQGHATRYEQYV.

The chain recombines TRBV6-1 with TRBJ1-1, with TRBD1 as a possible D gene (5 bases). Trimming took 8 bases from V and 8 from J, leaving 21 bases between them. Germline CDR1 is MNHNS and CDR2 is SASEGT. The CDR3 sequence is 14 residues long. CDR3 coding DNA: TGTGCCAGCGGGGGGGAGGGAAAAAAGCAAGAAGCTTTCTTT. Translated, it gives CASGGEGKKQEAFF.

J is TRBJ2-1 and V is TRBV12-3 or TRBV12-4; 7 bases align to TRBD2. V trimming: 5 bases; J trimming: 8 bases; junction bases outside the gene matches: 15. This CDR3 is built from 16 residues. The CDR3 spells CASSRRLARLIDEQFF. The CDR3 bases are TGTGCCAGCAGTCGCCGACTAGCCCGGTTGATCGATGAGCAGTTCTTC.

This clonotype has only a few counts. V and J are TRBV28 and TRBJ2-7; no clear D gene. V lost 6 bases to trimming and J lost 3 bases, with 9 bases between them. The CDR3 extends over 12 amino acids. The germline V gene encodes CDR1 MDHEN and CDR2 SYDVKM. This CDR3 reads CASRLMGYEQYF. DNA of the CDR3: TGTGCCAGCAGGCTAATGGGCTACGAGCAGTACTTC.

The sample holds a few counts of this clonotype. The V gene is TRBV6-2 or TRBV6-3, the J gene TRBJ2-3, with D hard to call. The germline V gene encodes CDR1 MNHEY and CDR2 SVGEGT. The CDR3 consists of 12 residues. The ends were cut back, 10 bases at V and 2 bases at J, with 10 bases in the middle. CDR3 region: CATVSHTDTQYF. The DNA for the CDR3 is TGTGCCACAGTCAGCCACACAGATACGCAGTATTTT.

The V gene is TRBV5-1, the J gene TRBJ2-7; 7 nucleotides agree with TRBD1. The V gene end was trimmed by 7 bases and the J gene end by 4 bases; junction bases not matched to a gene: 8. From germline, CDR1 is SGHRS and CDR2 YFSETQ. This CDR3 is built from 13 residues. The chain's CDR3 is CASQTGTDYEQYF. DNA of the CDR3: TGCGCCAGCCAAACCGGGACAGATTACGAGCAGTACTTC.

This clonotype was seen only a few times. V is TRBV7-8 and J is TRBJ1-2; D not resolved. V was clipped by 0 bases and J by 2 bases, with 13 bases between them. Germline V lookup: CDR1 SGHVS, CDR2 FQNEAQ. The CDR3 sequence is 16 residues long. The CDR3 DNA is TGTGCCAGCAGCTTAGCAGGACCCCGGAGGAACTATGGCTACACCTTC. Protein sequence: CASSLAGPRRNYGYTF. The full variable domain, rest sourced from reference TRBV7-8 and TRBJ1-2, is GAGVSQSPRYKVAKRGQDVALRCDPISGHVSLFWYQQALGQGPEFLTYFQNEAQLDKSGLPSDRFFAERPEGSVSTLKIQRTQQEDSAVYLCASSLAGPRRNYGYTFGSGTRLTVV.

This clonotype has just a few counts. The rearrangement joins TRBV24-1 to TRBJ2-3; D remains ambiguous. Germline CDR1 and CDR2: KGHDR and SFDVKD. V was pared by 4 bases and J by 6 bases, with 10 bases between. This CDR3 spans 13 amino acids. This chain's CDR3 is CATSEARGDTQYF. Written as DNA, the CDR3 is TGTGCCACCAGTGAGGCTAGAGGTGATACGCAGTATTTT.

This clonotype has only a few counts. This chain uses TRBV3-1 with TRBJ2-6; weak D call: TRBD2 (5 bases). This CDR3 contains 13 residues. In germline, CDR1 is LGHDT, CDR2 YNNKEL (reference sequence). Deletions cut 6 bases from V and 6 bases from J, with 9 bases between. This CDR3 is CASSGGLANVLTF. Here the CDR3 DNA reads TGTGCCAGCAGTGGAGGCTTGGCCAACGTCCTGACTTTC. Supplemented by reference TRBV3-1 and TRBJ2-6, the full variable domain reads DTAVSQTPKYLVTQMGNDKSIKCEQNLGHDTMYWYKQDSKKFLKIMFSYNNKELIINETVPNRFSPKSPDKAHLNLHINSLELGDSAVYFCASSGGLANVLTFGAGSRLTVL.

The V gene is TRBV5-1, the J gene TRBJ2-3; 9 bases line up with TRBD2. Trimming cost V 6 bases and J 3 bases; bases outside gene matches: 8. This CDR3 has 15 amino acids. Germline V CDR1 and CDR2: SGHRS, YFSETQ. CDR3 DNA sequence: TGCGCCAGCACAGCGGGGGGAGGTCCGACAGATACGCAGTATTTT. Amino acid sequence: CASTAGGGPTDTQYF.

The chain joins TRBV20-1 to TRBJ2-5; maybe TRBD1 (5 bases). The CDR3 runs to 13 residues. From germline, CDR1 is DFQATT and CDR2 SNEGSKA (reference sequence). Between the trimmed V and J ends, which lost 2 bases and 1 base, there was a span of 8 bases. The CDR3 nucleotides are TGCAGTGCTAGAAAACAGGTCCAAGAGACCCAGTACTTC. The encoded protein is CSARKQVQETQYF.

This clonotype was found once. The chain couples TRBV18 to TRBJ2-1; D ambiguous. The last part of the DNA fits TRBJ2-5 better; the J call may be wrong. This CDR3 has 13 residues. CDR1 KGHSH and CDR2 LQKENI come from the germline V gene. The CDR3 sequence: CASQRTVQETQYF. In DNA form, the CDR3 reads TGTGCCAGCCAGAGGACGGTCCAAGAGACCCAGTACTTC.

This clonotype was counted between two and nine times. The chain combines TRBV27 with TRBJ2-1; 8 bases align to TRBD1. There are 16 residues in the CDR3. V gave up 4 bases and J gave up 1 base; unmatched junction bases: 6. CDR1 is MNHEY and CDR2 is SMNVEV in the germline V gene (reference sequence). CDR3 residues: CASSSHRGDSYNEQFF. The CDR3 region has the DNA TGTGCCAGCAGTTCTCACAGGGGGGATTCCTACAATGAGCAGTTCTTC.